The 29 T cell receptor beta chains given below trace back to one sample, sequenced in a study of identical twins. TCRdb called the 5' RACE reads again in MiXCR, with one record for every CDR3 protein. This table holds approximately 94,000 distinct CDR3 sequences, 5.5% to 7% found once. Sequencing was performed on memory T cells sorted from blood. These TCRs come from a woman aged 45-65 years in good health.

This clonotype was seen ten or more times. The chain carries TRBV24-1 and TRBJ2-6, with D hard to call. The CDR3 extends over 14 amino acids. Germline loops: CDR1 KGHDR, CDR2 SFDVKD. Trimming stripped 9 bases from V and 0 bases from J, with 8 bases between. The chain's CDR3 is CATRTPSGANVLTF. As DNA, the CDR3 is TGTGCCACCCGTACCCCCTCTGGGGCCAACGTCCTGACTTTC.

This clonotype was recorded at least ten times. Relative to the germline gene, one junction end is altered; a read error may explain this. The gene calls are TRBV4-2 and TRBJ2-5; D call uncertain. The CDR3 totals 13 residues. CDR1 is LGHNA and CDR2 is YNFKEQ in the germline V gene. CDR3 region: CASSLGRQETQYF. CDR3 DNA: TGCGCCAGCAGCTTGGGTCGGCAAGAGACCCAGTACTTC.

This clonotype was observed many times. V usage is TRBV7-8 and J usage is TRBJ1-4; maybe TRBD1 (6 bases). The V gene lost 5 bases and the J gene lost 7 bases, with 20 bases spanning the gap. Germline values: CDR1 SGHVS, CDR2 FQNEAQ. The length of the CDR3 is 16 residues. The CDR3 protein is CASSIPTPGESEKLFF. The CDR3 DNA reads TGTGCCAGCAGCATCCCCACCCCAGGGGAATCTGAAAAACTGTTTTTT.

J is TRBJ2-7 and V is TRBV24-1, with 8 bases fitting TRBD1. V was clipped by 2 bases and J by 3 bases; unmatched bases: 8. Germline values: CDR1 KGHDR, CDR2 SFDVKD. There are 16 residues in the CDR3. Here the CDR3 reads CATSDYLTGAFYEQYV. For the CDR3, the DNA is TGTGCCACCAGTGATTACCTGACAGGGGCATTCTACGAGCAGTACGTC.

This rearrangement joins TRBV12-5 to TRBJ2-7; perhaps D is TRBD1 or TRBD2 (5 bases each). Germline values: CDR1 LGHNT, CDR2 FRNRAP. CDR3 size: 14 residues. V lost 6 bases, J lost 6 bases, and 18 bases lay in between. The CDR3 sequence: CASGLGADPIEQYF. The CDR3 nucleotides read TGTGCTAGTGGACTAGGGGCAGACCCTATCGAGCAGTACTTC.

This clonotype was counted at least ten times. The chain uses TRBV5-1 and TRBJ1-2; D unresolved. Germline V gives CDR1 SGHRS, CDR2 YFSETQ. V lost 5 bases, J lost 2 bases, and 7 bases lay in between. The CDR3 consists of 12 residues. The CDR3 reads CASREMNYGYTF. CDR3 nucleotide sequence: TGCGCCAGCAGGGAGATGAACTATGGCTACACCTTC.

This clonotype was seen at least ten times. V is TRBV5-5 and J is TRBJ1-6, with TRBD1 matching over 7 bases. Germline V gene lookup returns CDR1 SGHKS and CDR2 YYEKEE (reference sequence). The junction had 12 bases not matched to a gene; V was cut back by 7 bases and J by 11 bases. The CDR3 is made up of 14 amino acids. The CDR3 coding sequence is TGTGCCAGCTCCCTTGCCGGACAGGTGACACCCCTCCACTTT. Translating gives CASSLAGQVTPLHF.

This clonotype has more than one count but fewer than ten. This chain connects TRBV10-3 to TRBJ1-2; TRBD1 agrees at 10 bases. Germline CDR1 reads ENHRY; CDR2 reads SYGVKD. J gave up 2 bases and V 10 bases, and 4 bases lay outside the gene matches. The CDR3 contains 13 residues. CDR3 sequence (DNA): TGTGCCACCGAGACAGGGGGCAACTATGGCTACACCTTC. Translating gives CATETGGNYGYTF.

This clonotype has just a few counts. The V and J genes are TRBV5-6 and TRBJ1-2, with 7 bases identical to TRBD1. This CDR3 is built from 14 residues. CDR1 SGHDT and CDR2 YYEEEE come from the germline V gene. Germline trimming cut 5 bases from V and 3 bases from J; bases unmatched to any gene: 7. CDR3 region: CASRAQQGHYGYTF. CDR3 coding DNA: TGTGCCAGCAGAGCGCAACAGGGGCACTATGGCTACACCTTC.

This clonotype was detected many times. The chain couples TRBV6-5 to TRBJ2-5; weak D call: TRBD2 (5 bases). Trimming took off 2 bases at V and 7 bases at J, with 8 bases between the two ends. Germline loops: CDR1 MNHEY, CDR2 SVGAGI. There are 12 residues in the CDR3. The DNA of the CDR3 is TGTGCCAGCAGTTACAATGAGGGGACCCAGTACTTC. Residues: CASSYNEGTQYF.

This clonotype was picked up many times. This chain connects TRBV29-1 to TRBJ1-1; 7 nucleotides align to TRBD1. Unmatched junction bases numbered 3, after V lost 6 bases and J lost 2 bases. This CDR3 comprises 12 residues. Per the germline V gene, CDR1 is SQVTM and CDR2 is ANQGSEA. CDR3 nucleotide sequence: TGCAGCGTGATAGGGGGCAACACTGAAGCTTTCTTT. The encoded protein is CSVIGGNTEAFF.

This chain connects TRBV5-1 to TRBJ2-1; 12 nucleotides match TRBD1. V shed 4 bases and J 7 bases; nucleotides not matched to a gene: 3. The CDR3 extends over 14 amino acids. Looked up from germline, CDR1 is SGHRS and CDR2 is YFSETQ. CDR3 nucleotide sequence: TGCGCCAGCAGCCGGGGACAGGGGGCTAATGAGCAGTTCTTC. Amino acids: CASSRGQGANEQFF.

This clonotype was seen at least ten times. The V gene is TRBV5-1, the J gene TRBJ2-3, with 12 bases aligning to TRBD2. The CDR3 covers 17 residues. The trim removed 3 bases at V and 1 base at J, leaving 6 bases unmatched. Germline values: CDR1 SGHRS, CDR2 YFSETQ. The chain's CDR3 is CASSSLAGGPGTDTQYF. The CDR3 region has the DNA TGCGCCAGCAGCTCTCTAGCGGGAGGGCCTGGCACAGATACGCAGTATTTT.

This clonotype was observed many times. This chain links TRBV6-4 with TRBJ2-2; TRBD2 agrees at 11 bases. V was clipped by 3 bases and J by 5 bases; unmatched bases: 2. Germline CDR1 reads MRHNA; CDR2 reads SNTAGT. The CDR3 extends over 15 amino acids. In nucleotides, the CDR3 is TGTGCCAGCAGTGAACTAGCGGGAGAAACCGGGGAGCTGTTTTTT. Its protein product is CASSELAGETGELFF.

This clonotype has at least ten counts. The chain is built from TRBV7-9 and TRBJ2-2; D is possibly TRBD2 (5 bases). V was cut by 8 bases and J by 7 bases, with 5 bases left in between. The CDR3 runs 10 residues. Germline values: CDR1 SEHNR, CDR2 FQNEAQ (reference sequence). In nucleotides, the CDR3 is TGTGCCAGCGCGGGCGGGGAGCTGTTTTTT. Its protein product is CASAGGELFF.

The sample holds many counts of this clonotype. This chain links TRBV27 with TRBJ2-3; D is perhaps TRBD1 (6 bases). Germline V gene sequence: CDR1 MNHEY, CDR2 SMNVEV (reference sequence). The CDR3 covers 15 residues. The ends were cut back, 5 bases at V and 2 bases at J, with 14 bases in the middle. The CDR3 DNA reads TGTGCCAGCAGTCGGCTCGACAGGAACACAGATACGCAGTATTTT. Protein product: CASSRLDRNTDTQYF.

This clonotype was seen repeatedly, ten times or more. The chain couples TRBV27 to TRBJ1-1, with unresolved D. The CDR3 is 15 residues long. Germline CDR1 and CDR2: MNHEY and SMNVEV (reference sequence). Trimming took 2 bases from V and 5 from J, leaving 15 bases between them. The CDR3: CASSLRRIRGTEAFF. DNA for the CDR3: TGTGCCAGCAGTTTAAGACGAATCAGAGGTACTGAAGCTTTCTTT.

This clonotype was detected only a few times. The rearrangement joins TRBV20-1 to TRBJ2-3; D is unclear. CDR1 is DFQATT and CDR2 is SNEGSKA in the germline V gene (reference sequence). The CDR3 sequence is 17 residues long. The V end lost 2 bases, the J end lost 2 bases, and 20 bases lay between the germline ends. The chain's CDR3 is CSARLLSGLAPTDTQYF. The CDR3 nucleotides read TGCAGTGCTAGACTGCTGTCAGGTCTCGCCCCCACAGATACGCAGTATTTT.

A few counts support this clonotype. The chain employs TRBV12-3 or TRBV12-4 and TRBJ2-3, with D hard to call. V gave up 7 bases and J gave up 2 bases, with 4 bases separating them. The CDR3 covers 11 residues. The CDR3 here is CASKSTDTQYF. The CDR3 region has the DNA TGTGCCAGCAAATCCACAGATACGCAGTATTTT.

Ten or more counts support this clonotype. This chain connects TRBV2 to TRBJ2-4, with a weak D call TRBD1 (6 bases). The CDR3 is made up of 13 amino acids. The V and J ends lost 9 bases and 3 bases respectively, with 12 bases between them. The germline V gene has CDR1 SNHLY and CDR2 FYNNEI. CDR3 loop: CARQGRGKNIQYF. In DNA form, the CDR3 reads TGTGCCAGACAGGGCAGGGGCAAAAACATTCAGTACTTC.

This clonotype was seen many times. The CDR3 DNA reads TGTGCCAGCAGCCGGGTTGTTGGGACGATGAACACCGGGGAGCTGTTTTTT. The encoded protein is CASSRVVGTMNTGELFF. V and J are TRBV11-3 and TRBJ2-2; D may correspond to TRBD1 or TRBD2 (5 bases each). Germline CDR1 SGHNT, CDR2 YENEEA. Between the trimmed V and J ends, which lost 5 bases and 1 base, there was a span of 17 bases. This CDR3 is built from 17 residues.

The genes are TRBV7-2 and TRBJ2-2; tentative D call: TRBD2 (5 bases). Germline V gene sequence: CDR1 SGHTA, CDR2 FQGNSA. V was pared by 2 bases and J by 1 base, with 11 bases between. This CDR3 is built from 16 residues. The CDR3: CASSLIEGRNTGELFF. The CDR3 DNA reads TGTGCCAGCAGCTTAATAGAGGGCCGGAACACCGGGGAGCTGTTTTTT. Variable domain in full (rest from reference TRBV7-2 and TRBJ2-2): GAGVSQSPSNKVTEKGKDVELRCDPISGHTALYWYRQSLGQGLEFLIYFQGNSAPDKSGLPSDRFSAERTGGSVSTLTIQRTQQEDSAVYLCASSLIEGRNTGELFFGEGSRLTVL.

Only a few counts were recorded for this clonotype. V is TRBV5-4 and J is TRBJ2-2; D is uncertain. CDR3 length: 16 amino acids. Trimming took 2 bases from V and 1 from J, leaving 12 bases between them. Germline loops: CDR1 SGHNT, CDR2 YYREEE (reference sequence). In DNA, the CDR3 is TGTGCCAGCAGCTTCACGGAAAGCGTGAACACCGGGGAGCTGTTTTTT. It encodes CASSFTESVNTGELFF.

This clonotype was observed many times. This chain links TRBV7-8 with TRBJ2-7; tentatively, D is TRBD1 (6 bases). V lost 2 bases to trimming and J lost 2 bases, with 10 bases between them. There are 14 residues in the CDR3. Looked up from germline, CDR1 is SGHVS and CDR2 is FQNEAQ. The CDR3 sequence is CASSLSGQTYEQYV. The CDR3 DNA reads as TGTGCCAGCAGCTTATCCGGACAGACCTACGAGCAGTACGTC.

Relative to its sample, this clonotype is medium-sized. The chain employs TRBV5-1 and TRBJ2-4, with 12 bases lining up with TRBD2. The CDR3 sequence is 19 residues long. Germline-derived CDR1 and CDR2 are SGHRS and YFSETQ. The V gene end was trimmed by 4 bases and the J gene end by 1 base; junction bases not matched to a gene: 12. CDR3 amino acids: CASSAGTSGWDPAKNIQYF. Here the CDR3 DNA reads TGCGCCAGCAGCGCCGGGACTAGCGGGTGGGACCCGGCCAAAAACATTCAGTACTTC.

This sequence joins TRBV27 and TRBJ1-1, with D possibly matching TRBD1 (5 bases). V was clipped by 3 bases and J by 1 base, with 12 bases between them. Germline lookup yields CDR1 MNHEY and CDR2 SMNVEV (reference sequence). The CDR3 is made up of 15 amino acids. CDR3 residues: CASSLGGWGNTEAFF. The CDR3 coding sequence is TGTGCCAGCAGTTTGGGGGGTTGGGGGAACACTGAAGCTTTCTTT.

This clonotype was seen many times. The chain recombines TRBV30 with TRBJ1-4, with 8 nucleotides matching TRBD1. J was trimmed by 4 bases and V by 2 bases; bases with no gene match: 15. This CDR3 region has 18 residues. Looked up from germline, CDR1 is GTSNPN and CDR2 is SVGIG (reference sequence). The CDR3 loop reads CAWSITLGGTGHNEKLFF. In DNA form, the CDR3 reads TGTGCCTGGAGTATAACCCTCGGTGGGACAGGACATAATGAAAAACTGTTTTTT.

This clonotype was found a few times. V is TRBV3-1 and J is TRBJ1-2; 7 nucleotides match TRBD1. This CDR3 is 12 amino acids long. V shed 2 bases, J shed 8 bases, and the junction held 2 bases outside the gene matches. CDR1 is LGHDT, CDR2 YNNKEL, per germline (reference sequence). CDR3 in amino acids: CASSQRGRGYTF. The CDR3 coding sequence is TGTGCCAGCAGCCAAAGGGGGCGGGGCTACACCTTC. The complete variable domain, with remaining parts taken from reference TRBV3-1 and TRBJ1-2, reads DTAVSQTPKYLVTQMGNDKSIKCEQNLGHDTMYWYKQDSKKFLKIMFSYNNKELIINETVPNRFSPKSPDKAHLNLHINSLELGDSAVYFCASSQRGRGYTFGSGTRLTVV.

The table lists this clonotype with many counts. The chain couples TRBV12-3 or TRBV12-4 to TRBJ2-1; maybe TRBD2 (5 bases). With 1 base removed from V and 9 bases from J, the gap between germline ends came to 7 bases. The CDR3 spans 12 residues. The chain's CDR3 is CASSLGGSEQFF. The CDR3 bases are TGTGCCAGCAGTTTAGGAGGGAGTGAGCAGTTCTTC.